One and the same sample provided the 27 T cell receptor beta chains below, sequenced in a study of T cell clonotyping in hematopoietic cell transplantation. Regarding time point: recipient sample about 28 days before transplant, after cytoreduction. Profiled with immunoSEQ multiplex PCR; TCRdb holds only in-frame clones, not every one. The repertoire holds some 13,000 clones, with approximately 80% as singletons. The starting material was peripheral blood mononuclear cells, obtained before stem cell transplant. The receptor set was obtained from a man between 60 and 70 years old with acute myeloid leukemia. Some clones in this sample may be carry-over from other donors' samples.

J is TRBJ2-2 and V is TRBV7-8; no firm D call. V lost 4 bases and J 6 bases, leaving 6 bases between the germline ends. The CDR3 loop spans 12 amino acids. CDR1 SGHVS and CDR2 FQNEAQ come from the germline V gene. CDR3 DNA: TGTGCCAGCAGCTCTGAGGCCGGGGAGCTGTTTTTT. Its translation: CASSSEAGELFF.

This clone was seen a few times. The rearrangement links TRBV11-2 to TRBJ1-1; D unclear. V shed 1 base and J shed 0 bases, with 9 bases lying between them. Germline lookup yields CDR1 SGHAT and CDR2 FQNNGV. This CDR3 spans 15 amino acids. CDR3 DNA: TGTGCCAGCAGCTTAGTAGGCGGAGTGAACACTGAAGCTTTCTTT. Its translation: CASSLVGGVNTEAFF.

The CDR3 DNA sequence: TGTGCCAGCAGGCCCCCGAGGGGGACTAACAATGAGCAGTTCTTC. Encoded protein: CASRPPRGTNNEQFF. The chain has TRBV2 and TRBJ2-1; a possible D gene is TRBD2 (7 bases). Germline loops: CDR1 SNHLY, CDR2 FYNNEI. The CDR3 spans 15 residues. Trimming stripped 6 bases from V and 5 bases from J, with 17 bases between.

The chain is built from TRBV7-3 and TRBJ1-5, with 7 nucleotides matching TRBD1. V lost 2 bases and J lost 3; bases outside the gene matches: 7. Germline CDR1 SGHTA, CDR2 FQGTGA. The CDR3 is 16 residues long. Here the CDR3 DNA reads TGTGCCAGCAGCTTAGCGGGACAGTCACTCAATCAGCCCCAGCATTTT. Protein: CASSLAGQSLNQPQHF.

The chain combines TRBV10-3 with TRBJ1-1; D possibly corresponds to TRBD1 (6 bases). The V gene's germline CDR1 is ENHRY and CDR2 SYGVKD. V was clipped by 6 bases and J by 0 bases, with 14 bases between them. This CDR3 has 15 residues. The CDR3 loop is CAIRPGHPVNTEAFF. The DNA of the CDR3 is TGTGCCATCAGGCCGGGACACCCTGTGAACACTGAAGCTTTCTTT.

This rearrangement joins TRBV7-3 to TRBJ2-5, with 9 bases aligning to TRBD2. The CDR3 totals 15 residues. Per germline, CDR1 SGHTA and CDR2 FQGTGA. After removal of 4 bases from V and 2 bases from J, the junction contained 5 bases not matched to a gene. CDR3 coding DNA: TGTGCCAGCAGCTCCGCGGGGGGGAGGCAAGAGACCCAGTACTTC. Its protein is CASSSAGGRQETQYF.

CDR3 bases: TGCGCCAGCAGCCAAGATAGTGACACCATATATTTT. Its translation is CASSQDSDTIYF. The gene calls are TRBV4-1 and TRBJ1-3; D remains ambiguous. The CDR3 runs to 12 residues. Germline V gene data show CDR1 as MGHRA and CDR2 as YSYEKL. Trimming pared 0 bases from V and 8 bases from J, leaving 5 bases between.

J is TRBJ1-1 and V is TRBV30; 9 nucleotides align to TRBD1. This CDR3 region has 11 residues. Germline trimming cut 2 bases from V and 10 bases from J; bases unmatched to any gene: 2. Germline CDR1 reads GTSNPN; CDR2 reads SVGIG (reference sequence). The CDR3 region is CAWSPQGAAFF. CDR3 DNA sequence: TGTGCCTGGAGTCCACAGGGGGCAGCTTTCTTT.

V and J are TRBV5-4 and TRBJ2-5, with 7 bases aligning to TRBD2. The V gene end was trimmed by 4 bases and the J gene end by 4 bases; junction bases not matched to a gene: 7. Looked up from germline, CDR1 is SGHNT and CDR2 is YYREEE (reference sequence). This CDR3 comprises 14 residues. In DNA form, the CDR3 reads TGTGCCAGCAGCCGAGAGACTAGCTCAGAGACCCAGTACTTC. Its translation is CASSRETSSETQYF. Based on the CDR3 plus reference TRBV5-4 and TRBJ2-5, the full variable domain is ETGVTQSPTHLIKTRGQQVTLRCSSQSGHNTVSWYQQALGQGPQFIFQYYREEENGRGNFPPRFSGLQFPNYSSELNVNALELDDSALYLCASSRETSSETQYFGPGTRLLVL.

The V and J genes are TRBV20-1 and TRBJ1-1; 7 positions match TRBD1. The CDR3 has 11 residues. Germline-derived CDR1 and CDR2 are DFQATT and SNEGSKA (reference sequence). V gave up 6 bases and J gave up 6 bases; unmatched junction bases: 4. The CDR3 loop reads CSAQDRPEAFF. CDR3 bases: TGCAGTGCCCAGGACAGGCCTGAAGCTTTCTTT.

The CDR3 protein is CASSQDRDWVYEQYF. CDR3 DNA: TGCGCCAGCAGCCAAGATCGGGACTGGGTCTACGAGCAGTACTTC. The rearrangement links TRBV4-3 to TRBJ2-7, with D possibly TRBD2 on 6 matching bases. Germline loops: CDR1 LGHNA, CDR2 YSLEER. The CDR3 spans 15 residues. V shed 0 bases and J shed 3 bases, with 12 bases lying between them.

The V call is TRBV2, the J call TRBJ2-2; no clear D. This CDR3 spans 11 amino acids. Looked up from germline, CDR1 is SNHLY and CDR2 is FYNNEI. V was cut by 10 bases and J by 5 bases, with 8 bases left in between. The CDR3, as DNA: TGTGCCATCCTGGGGACCGGGGAGCTGTTTTTT. This sequence encodes CAILGTGELFF.

The chain uses TRBV19 and TRBJ1-5; D gene uncertain. This CDR3 has 15 amino acids. V gave up 7 bases and J gave up 4 bases, with 17 bases separating them. Germline V gene lookup returns CDR1 LNHDA and CDR2 SQIVND (reference sequence). CDR3 bases: TGTGCCAGTACGAGGCACGGGTCCCTTAATCAGCCCCAGCATTTT. Its protein is CASTRHGSLNQPQHF.

This chain joins TRBV5-1 and TRBJ1-1; 12 bases are shared with TRBD1. Germline V gene sequence: CDR1 SGHRS, CDR2 YFSETQ. The CDR3 is made up of 15 amino acids. J lost 5 bases, V lost 4 bases, and 6 bases had no gene match. In DNA, the CDR3 is TGCGCCAGCAGCCCCGGGACAGGGGGCTTGACTGAAGCTTTCTTT. Encoded protein: CASSPGTGGLTEAFF.

Remarks on this clone: The conserved closing phenylalanine or tryptophan is absent in this CDR3, likely reflecting a read error. V and J are TRBV27 and TRBJ1-5, with 9 bases aligning to TRBD1. The CDR3 has 15 amino acids. Germline values: CDR1 MNHEY, CDR2 SMNVEV (reference sequence). Unmatched junction bases numbered 9, after V lost 5 bases and J lost 7 bases. The CDR3 loop is CASSPATGGLQPQHL. In DNA form, the CDR3 reads TGTGCCAGCAGTCCTGCTACAGGGGGCCTCCAGCCCCAGCATCTT.

The chain is built from TRBV10-2 and TRBJ1-2; D is perhaps TRBD1 (6 bases). The germline V gene encodes CDR1 WSHSY and CDR2 SAAADI. This CDR3 has 15 residues. V dropped 0 bases and J dropped 4 bases, with 12 bases sitting between them. CDR3 DNA: TGCGCCAGCAGTGAGTCCTGGACAGTTTCCTATGGCTACACCTTC. The encoded protein is CASSESWTVSYGYTF.

The chain joins TRBV6-1 to TRBJ1-2, with D maybe TRBD1 (6 bases). Trimming shortened V by 3 bases and J by 2 bases, and 7 bases separated the two germline ends. Germline V gene data show CDR1 as MNHNS and CDR2 as SASEGT. The CDR3 extends over 13 amino acids. The CDR3 region is CASSEQGNYGYTF. The CDR3 DNA reads TGTGCCAGCAGTGAGCAGGGGAACTATGGCTACACCTTC.

The count of this clone is one. The chain uses TRBV9 and TRBJ2-3, with 10 bases that match TRBD2. This CDR3 region has 15 residues. V shed 6 bases and J 0 bases; nucleotides not matched to a gene: 4. The germline V gene encodes CDR1 SGDLS and CDR2 YYNGEE. The CDR3 reads CASKRGGGSTDTQYF. CDR3 nucleotides: TGTGCCAGCAAGCGGGGGGGCGGTAGCACAGATACGCAGTATTTT.

V gene TRBV27 combines with J gene TRBJ2-1; D not resolved. V was clipped by 5 bases and J by 7 bases, with 9 bases between them. The CDR3 sequence is 12 residues long. Germline CDR1 MNHEY, CDR2 SMNVEV (reference sequence). Here the CDR3 reads CASSLGYNEQFF. DNA for the CDR3: TGTGCCAGCAGTCTCGGGTATAATGAGCAGTTCTTC.

In nucleotides, the CDR3 is TGTGCCAGCAGCACCGATAAGGGGGCGATTGAAAAACTGTTTTTT. Translated: CASSTDKGAIEKLFF. The chain uses TRBV11-2 and TRBJ1-4, with 7 bases aligning to TRBD1. CDR1 and CDR2 (germline): SGHAT, FQNNGV. The CDR3 runs to 15 residues. The V gene end was trimmed by 5 bases and the J gene end by 7 bases; junction bases not matched to a gene: 10.

The V and J genes are TRBV4-1 and TRBJ2-5; TRBD1 is a possible D gene (5 bases). Germline V gene sequence: CDR1 MGHRA, CDR2 YSYEKL. Trimming shortened V by 5 bases and J by 5 bases, and 12 bases separated the two germline ends. This CDR3 has 13 amino acids. CDR3 sequence (DNA): TGCGCCAGCAGCAGGGGCGGACGGGAGACCCAGTACTTC. Translation gives CASSRGGRETQYF.

V and J are TRBV2 and TRBJ2-5; 8 bases fit TRBD2. Germline lookup yields CDR1 SNHLY and CDR2 FYNNEI. The CDR3 loop spans 17 amino acids. J lost 2 bases, V lost 3 bases, and 11 bases had no gene match. The CDR3 sequence is CASSEPSGGVVQETQYF. CDR3 sequence (DNA): TGTGCCAGCAGTGAGCCTTCGGGGGGGGTTGTACAAGAGACCCAGTACTTC. The entire variable domain, with the rest obtained from reference TRBV2 and TRBJ2-5, is as follows: EPEVTQTPSHQVTQMGQEVILRCVPISNHLYFYWYRQILGQKVEFLVSFYNNEISEKSEIFDDQFSVERPDGSNFTLKIRSTKLEDSAMYFCASSEPSGGVVQETQYFGPGTRLLVL.

CDR3 sequence: CASSLASTGGLGEQYF. The CDR3 region has the DNA TGTGCCAGCAGCTTAGCCTCGACAGGGGGACTAGGAGAGCAGTACTTC. J is TRBJ2-7 and V is TRBV11-2, with D possibly matching TRBD1 (9 bases). This CDR3 spans 16 amino acids. The V end was cut by 1 base, the J end by 7 bases, with 20 bases between. CDR1 and CDR2 (germline): SGHAT, FQNNGV.

This chain connects TRBV18 to TRBJ1-1; unclear D gene. This CDR3 region has 13 residues. Germline-derived CDR1 and CDR2 are KGHSH and LQKENI. The V and J ends lost 1 base and 2 bases respectively, with 5 bases between them. The CDR3 here is CASSPQKNTEAFF. CDR3 nucleotide sequence: TGTGCCAGCTCACCACAGAAAAACACTGAAGCTTTCTTT.

V is TRBV20-1 and J is TRBJ1-2; tentatively, D is TRBD1 (5 bases). There are 11 residues in the CDR3. V was pared by 8 bases and J by 2 bases, with 9 bases between. Per the germline V gene, CDR1 is DFQATT and CDR2 is SNEGSKA (reference sequence). CDR3 sequence reads: CSHRQNYGYTF. The CDR3 nucleotides are TGCAGTCACAGGCAGAACTATGGCTACACCTTC.

The J gene is TRBJ2-4, the V gene TRBV6-6, with 10 nucleotides matching TRBD2. Germline V gene lookup returns CDR1 MNHNY and CDR2 SVGAGI (reference sequence). Trimming cost V 8 bases and J 7 bases; bases outside gene matches: 8. The CDR3 loop spans 14 amino acids. CDR3: CASYSGGWRNIQYF. The DNA for the CDR3 is TGTGCCAGCTATAGCGGGGGGTGGAGGAACATTCAGTACTTC.

The rearrangement uses TRBV14 and TRBJ1-2; weak D call: TRBD1 (6 bases). Germline CDR1 reads SGHDN; CDR2 reads FVKESK. V lost 4 bases and J 5 bases, leaving 11 bases between the germline ends. The CDR3 sequence is 13 residues long. CDR3 protein: CASSPDRTYGYTF. DNA of the CDR3: TGTGCCAGCAGCCCCGACAGGACTTATGGCTACACCTTC.